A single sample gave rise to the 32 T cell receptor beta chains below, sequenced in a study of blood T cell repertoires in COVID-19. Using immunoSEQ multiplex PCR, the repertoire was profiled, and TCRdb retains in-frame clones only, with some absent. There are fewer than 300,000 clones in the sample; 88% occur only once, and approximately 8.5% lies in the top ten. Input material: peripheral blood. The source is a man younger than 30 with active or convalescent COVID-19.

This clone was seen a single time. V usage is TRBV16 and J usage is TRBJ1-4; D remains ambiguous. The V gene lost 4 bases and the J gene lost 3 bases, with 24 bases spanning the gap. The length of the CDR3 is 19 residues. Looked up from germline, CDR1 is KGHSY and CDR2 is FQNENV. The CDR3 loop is CASSLVPGSTYEANEKLFF. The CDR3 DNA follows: TGTGCCAGCAGCCTAGTACCGGGTTCTACCTACGAGGCTAATGAAAAACTGTTTTTT.

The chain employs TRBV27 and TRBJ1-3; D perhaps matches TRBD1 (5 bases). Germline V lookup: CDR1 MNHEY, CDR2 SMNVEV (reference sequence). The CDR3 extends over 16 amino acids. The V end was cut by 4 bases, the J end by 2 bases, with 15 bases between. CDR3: CASSSTREVTGNTIYF. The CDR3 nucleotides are TGTGCCAGCAGTTCAACCAGGGAGGTGACTGGAAACACCATATATTTT.

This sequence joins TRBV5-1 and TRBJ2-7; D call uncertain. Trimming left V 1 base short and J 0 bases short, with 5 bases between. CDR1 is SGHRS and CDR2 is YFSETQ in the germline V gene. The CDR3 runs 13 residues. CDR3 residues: CASSLTVSYEQYF. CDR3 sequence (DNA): TGCGCCAGCAGCTTGACAGTCTCCTACGAGCAGTACTTC.

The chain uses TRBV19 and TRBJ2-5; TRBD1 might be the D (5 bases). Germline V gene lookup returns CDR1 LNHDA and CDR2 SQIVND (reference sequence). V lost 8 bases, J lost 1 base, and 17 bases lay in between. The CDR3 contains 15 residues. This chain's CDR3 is CASGRLREPQETQYF. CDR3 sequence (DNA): TGTGCCAGTGGACGGCTCAGGGAACCCCAAGAGACCCAGTACTTC.

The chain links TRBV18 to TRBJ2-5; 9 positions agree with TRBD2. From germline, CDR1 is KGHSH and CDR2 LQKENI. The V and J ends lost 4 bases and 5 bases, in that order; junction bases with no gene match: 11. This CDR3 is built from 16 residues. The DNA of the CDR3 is TGTGCCAGCTCACTTAGCGCTAGCGGGGCGAGCGAGACCCAGTACTTC. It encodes CASSLSASGASETQYF.

CDR3 sequence reads: CASSSLGGWYEQYF. The CDR3 nucleotides read TGTGCCAGCAGTTCCCTAGGGGGCTGGTACGAGCAGTACTTC. V gene TRBV27 combines with J gene TRBJ2-7, with TRBD1 matching 7 bases. V gave up 4 bases and J gave up 4 bases; unmatched junction bases: 7. This CDR3 comprises 14 residues. CDR1 and CDR2 from the germline V gene are MNHEY and SMNVEV (reference sequence).

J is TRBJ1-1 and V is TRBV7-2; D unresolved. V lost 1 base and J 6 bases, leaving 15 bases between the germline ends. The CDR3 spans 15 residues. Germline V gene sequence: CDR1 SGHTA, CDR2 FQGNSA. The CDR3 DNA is TGTGCCAGCAGCTTAGTATTCGCGGGGTCCCCTGAAGCTTTCTTT. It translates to CASSLVFAGSPEAFF.

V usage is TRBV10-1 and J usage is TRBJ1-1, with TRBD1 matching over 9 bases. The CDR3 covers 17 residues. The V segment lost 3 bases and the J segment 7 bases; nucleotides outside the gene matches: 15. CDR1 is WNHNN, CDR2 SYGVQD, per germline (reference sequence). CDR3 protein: CASSDPLGTGFNNEAFF. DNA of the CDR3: TGCGCCAGCAGTGATCCCCTCGGGACAGGGTTTAATAATGAAGCTTTCTTT.

The CDR3 sequence: CASSDISQSYSNQPQHF. CDR3 DNA: TGTGCCAGCAGCGACATATCCCAATCCTATAGCAATCAGCCCCAGCATTTT. The genes are TRBV5-8 and TRBJ1-5; D remains unclear. The germline V gene encodes CDR1 SGHTS and CDR2 YDEGEE. Between the trimmed V and J ends, which lost 4 bases and 0 bases, there was a span of 17 bases. CDR3 length equals 17 residues.

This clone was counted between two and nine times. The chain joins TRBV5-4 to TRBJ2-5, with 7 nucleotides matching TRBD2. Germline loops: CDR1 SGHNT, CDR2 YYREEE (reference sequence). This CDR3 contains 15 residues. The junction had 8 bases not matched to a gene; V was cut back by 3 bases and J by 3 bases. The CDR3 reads CASSSPTSAKETQYF. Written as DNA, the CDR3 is TGTGCCAGCAGCTCCCCTACTAGCGCCAAAGAGACCCAGTACTTC.

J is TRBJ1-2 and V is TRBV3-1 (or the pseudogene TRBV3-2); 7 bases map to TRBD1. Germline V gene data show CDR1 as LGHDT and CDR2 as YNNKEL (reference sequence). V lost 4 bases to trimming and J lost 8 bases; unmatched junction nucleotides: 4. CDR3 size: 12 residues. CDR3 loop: CASSLDRVGYTF. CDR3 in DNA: TGTGCCAGCAGCCTTGACAGGGTCGGCTACACCTTC.

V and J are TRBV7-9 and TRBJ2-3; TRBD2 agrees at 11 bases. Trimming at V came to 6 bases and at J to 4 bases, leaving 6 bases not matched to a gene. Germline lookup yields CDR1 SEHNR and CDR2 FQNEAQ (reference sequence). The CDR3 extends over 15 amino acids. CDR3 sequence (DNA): TGTGCCAGCAGAACTAGCGGGGGCCCCCCAGATACGCAGTATTTT. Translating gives CASRTSGGPPDTQYF.

The CDR3 sequence: CASRSPPVETQYF. The CDR3 DNA sequence: TGTGCCAGCAGATCTCCTCCCGTGGAGACCCAGTACTTC. The J gene is TRBJ2-5, the V gene TRBV2, with D hard to call. Germline assignment: CDR1 SNHLY and CDR2 FYNNEI. The V gene lost 6 bases and the J gene lost 5 bases, with 13 bases spanning the gap. The CDR3 is 13 amino acids.

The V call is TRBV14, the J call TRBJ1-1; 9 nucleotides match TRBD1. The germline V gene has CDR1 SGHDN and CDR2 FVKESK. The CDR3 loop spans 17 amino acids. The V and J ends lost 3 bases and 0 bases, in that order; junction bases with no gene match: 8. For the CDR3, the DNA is TGTGCCAGCAGCCAGGGACAGGGTGCCGCGATGAACACTGAAGCTTTCTTT. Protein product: CASSQGQGAAMNTEAFF. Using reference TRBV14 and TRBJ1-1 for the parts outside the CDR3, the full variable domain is EAGVTQFPSHSVIEKGQTVTLRCDPISGHDNLYWYRRVMGKEIKFLLHFVKESKQDESGMPNNRFLAERTGGTYSTLKVQPAELEDSGVYFCASSQGQGAAMNTEAFFGQGTRLTVV.

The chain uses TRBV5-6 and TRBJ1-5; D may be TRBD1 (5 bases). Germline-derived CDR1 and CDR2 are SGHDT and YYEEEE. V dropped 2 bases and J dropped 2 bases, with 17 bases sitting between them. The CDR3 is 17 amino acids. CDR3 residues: CASSFRRDGVGNQPQHF. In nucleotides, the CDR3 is TGTGCCAGCAGCTTTCGGCGGGACGGGGTCGGCAATCAGCCCCAGCATTTT.

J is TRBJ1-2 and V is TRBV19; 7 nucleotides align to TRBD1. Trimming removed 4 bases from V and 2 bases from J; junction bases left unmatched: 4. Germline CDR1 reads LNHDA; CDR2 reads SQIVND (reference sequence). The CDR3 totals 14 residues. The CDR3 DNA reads TGTGCCAGTAGTAAACCGGGACAGAACTATGGCTACACCTTC. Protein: CASSKPGQNYGYTF.

The DNA of the CDR3 is TGTGCCAGCAGCTTCCGGGAAGGTGAGACCCAGTACTTC. It specifies CASSFREGETQYF. The chain recombines TRBV11-1 with TRBJ2-5; the D gene is possibly TRBD2 (5 bases). The CDR3 extends over 13 amino acids. Germline V lookup: CDR1 SGHAT, CDR2 FQDESV (reference sequence). The V end was cut by 3 bases, the J end by 5 bases, with 10 bases between.

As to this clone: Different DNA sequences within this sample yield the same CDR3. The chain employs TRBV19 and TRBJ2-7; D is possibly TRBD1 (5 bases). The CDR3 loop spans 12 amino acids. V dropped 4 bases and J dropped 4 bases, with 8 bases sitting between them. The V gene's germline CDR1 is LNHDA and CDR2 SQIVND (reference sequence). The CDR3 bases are TGTGCCAGTAGTACAGGGTCATACGAGCAGTACTTC. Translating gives CASSTGSYEQYF.

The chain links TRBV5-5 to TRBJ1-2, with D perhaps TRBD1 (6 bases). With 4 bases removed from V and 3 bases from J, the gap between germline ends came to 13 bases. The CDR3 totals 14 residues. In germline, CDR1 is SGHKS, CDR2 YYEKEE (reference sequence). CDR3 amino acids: CASSVLRGDYGYTF. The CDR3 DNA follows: TGTGCCAGCAGCGTTCTCAGGGGTGACTATGGCTACACCTTC.

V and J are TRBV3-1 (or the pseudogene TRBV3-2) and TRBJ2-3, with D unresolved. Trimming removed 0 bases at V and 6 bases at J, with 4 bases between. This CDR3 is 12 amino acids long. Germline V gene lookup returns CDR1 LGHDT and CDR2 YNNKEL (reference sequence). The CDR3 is CASSQDPDTQYF. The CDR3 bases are TGTGCCAGCAGCCAAGATCCTGATACGCAGTATTTT.

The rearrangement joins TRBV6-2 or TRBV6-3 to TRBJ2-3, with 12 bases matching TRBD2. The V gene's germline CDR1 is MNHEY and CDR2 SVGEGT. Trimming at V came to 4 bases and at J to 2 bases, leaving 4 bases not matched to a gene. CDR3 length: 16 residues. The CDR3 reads CASSWTSGDNTDTQYF. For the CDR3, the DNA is TGTGCCAGCAGTTGGACTAGCGGGGATAACACAGATACGCAGTATTTT.

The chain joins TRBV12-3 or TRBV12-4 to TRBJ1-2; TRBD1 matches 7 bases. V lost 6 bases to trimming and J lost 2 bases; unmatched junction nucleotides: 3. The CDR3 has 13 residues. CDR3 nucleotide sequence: TGTGCCAGCAGACAGGGGAACAACTATGGCTACACCTTC. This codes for CASRQGNNYGYTF.

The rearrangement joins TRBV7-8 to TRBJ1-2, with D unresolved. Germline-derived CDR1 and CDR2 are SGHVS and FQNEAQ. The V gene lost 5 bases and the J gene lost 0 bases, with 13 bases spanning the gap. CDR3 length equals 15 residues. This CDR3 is CASSPEGQANYGYTF. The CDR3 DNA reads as TGTGCCAGCAGCCCAGAGGGCCAAGCTAACTATGGCTACACCTTC.

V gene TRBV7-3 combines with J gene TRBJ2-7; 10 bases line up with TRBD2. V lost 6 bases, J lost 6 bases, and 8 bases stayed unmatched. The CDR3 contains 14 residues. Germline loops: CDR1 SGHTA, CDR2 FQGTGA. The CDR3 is CASSRSGGAGEQYF. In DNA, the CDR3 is TGTGCCAGCAGTAGAAGCGGGGGGGCTGGCGAGCAGTACTTC.

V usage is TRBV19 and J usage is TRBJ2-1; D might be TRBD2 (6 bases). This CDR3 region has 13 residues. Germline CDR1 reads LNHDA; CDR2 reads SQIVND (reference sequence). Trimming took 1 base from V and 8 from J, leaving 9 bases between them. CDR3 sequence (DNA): TGTGCCAGTAGTATAGTAGGGGAGGATGAGCAGTTCTTC. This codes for CASSIVGEDEQFF.

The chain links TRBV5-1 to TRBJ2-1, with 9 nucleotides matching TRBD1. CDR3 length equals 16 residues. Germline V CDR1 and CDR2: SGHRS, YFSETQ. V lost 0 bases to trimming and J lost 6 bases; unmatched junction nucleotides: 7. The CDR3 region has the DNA TGCGCCAGCAGCTTGGCCAGGGGACAGGGTTGCAATGAGCAGTTCTTC. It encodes CASSLARGQGCNEQFF.

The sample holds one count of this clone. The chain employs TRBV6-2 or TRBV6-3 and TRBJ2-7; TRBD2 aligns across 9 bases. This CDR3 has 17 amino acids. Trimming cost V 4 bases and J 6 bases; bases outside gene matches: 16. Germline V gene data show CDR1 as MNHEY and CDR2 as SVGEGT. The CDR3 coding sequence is TGTGCCAGCAGTTCGCCGGGACTAGCCAAACCGGGGCTCGAGCAGTACTTC. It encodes CASSSPGLAKPGLEQYF.

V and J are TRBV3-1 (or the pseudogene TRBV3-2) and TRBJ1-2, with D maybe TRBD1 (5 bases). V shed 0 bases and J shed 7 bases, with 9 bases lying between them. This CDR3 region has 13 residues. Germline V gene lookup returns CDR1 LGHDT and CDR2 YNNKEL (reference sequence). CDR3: CASSQDLGGGYTF. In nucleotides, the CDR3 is TGTGCCAGCAGCCAAGATCTGGGGGGTGGCTACACCTTC.

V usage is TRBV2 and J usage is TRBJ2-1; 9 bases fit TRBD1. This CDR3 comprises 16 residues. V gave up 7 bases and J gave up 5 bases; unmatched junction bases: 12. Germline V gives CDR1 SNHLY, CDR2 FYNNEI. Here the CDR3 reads CASNHFEDRGDNEQFF. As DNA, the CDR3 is TGTGCCAGCAACCATTTCGAAGACAGGGGGGACAATGAGCAGTTCTTC.

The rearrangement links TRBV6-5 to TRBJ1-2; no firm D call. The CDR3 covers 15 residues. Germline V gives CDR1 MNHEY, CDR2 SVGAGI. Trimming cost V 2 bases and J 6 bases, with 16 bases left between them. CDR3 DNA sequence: TGTGCCAGCAGTTACCACACAGAACGAGAGAATGGCTACACCTTC. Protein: CASSYHTERENGYTF.

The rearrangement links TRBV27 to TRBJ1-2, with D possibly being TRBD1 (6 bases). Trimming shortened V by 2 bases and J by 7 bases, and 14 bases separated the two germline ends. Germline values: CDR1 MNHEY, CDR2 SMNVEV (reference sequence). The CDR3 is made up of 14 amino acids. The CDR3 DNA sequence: TGTGCCAGCAGTTTAATAGGGGGGGTAGGTGGCTACACCTTC. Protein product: CASSLIGGVGGYTF.

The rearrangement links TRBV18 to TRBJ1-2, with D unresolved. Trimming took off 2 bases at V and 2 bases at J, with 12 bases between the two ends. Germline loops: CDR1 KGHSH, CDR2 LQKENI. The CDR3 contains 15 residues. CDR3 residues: CASSPKKDGNYGYTF. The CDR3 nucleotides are TGTGCCAGCTCACCAAAGAAAGACGGGAACTATGGCTACACCTTC.